This entry is about one T cell receptor beta chain. Its antigen is not identified. The junction departs from the called germline gene at one end, perhaps through a read error. These data belong to a study of T cell responses to AZD1222 COVID-19 vaccine. The protocol was immunoSEQ multiplex PCR, while the TCRdb copy is restricted to in-frame clones and leaves out a portion. The sample contains about 67,000 clones, approximately 80% of which appear only once. The study's findings and limits: It should be noted that donors were predominantly white British and more often female, and clonal diversity was possibly underestimated. Among those given AZD1222, only six or seven were seropositive at baseline. Spike-specific TCR breadth and depth were elevated following two AZD1222 doses.

Germline CDR1 and CDR2: SGHTA and FQGNSA. The CDR3 has 14 residues. The chain couples TRBV7-2 to TRBJ2-2; tentatively, D is TRBD2 (5 bases). This receptor was obtained from an adult in good health. The material sequenced was peripheral blood, taken on day 0 of AZD1222 vaccination. The CDR3 here is CASSLAWRGGELFF. The DNA for the CDR3 is TGTGCCAGCAGCCTAGCCTGGAGAGGCGGGGAGCTGTTTTTT.